A selection of T cell receptor beta chains follows, all from one sample in a study of CD8 T cells in Susac syndrome. From the immunoSEQ multiplex PCR reads, TCRdb called clonotypes with MiXCR, one entry per CDR3 protein. The sample records 120,000 or so distinct CDR3 sequences, around 95% being singletons. The sequencing input was CD8+ T cells from PBMCs. These receptor sequences come from a human donor with Susac syndrome. Each CDR3 is given with its conserved first and last residue. Each record gives: D gene, CDR3 length, J gene, clone size, V gene, CDR3 DNA, CDR3 protein. D genes are given only for firm matches. Some rows have no size entry. The others give once, few or many, or a class for an expanded clone.

D gene: -; CDR3 length: 15; J gene: TRBJ1-1; clone size: -; V gene: TRBV13; CDR3 DNA: TGTGCCAGCAGGCCGACGGGCCGTAGGAACACTGAAGCTTTCTTT; CDR3 protein: CASRPTGRRNTEAFF
D gene: TRBD2; CDR3 length: 14; J gene: TRBJ2-5; clone size: -; V gene: TRBV13; CDR3 DNA: TGTGCCAGCAGCTCTTTTAGCGGGACTGAGACCCAGTACTTC; CDR3 protein: CASSSFSGTETQYF
D gene: TRBD1; CDR3 length: 15; J gene: TRBJ2-2; clone size: -; V gene: TRBV4-1; CDR3 DNA: TGCGCCAGCAGCCGGGCCGGGACAGAGACCGGGGAGCTGTTTTTT; CDR3 protein: CASSRAGTETGELFF
D gene: TRBD2; CDR3 length: 15; J gene: TRBJ2-7; clone size: -; V gene: TRBV12-3/TRBV12-4; CDR3 DNA: TGTGCCAGCAGCCGAACTAGCGGGAGTTTCGGCGAGCAGTACTTC; CDR3 protein: CASSRTSGSFGEQYF
D gene: -; CDR3 length: 12; J gene: TRBJ1-1; clone size: -; V gene: TRBV28; CDR3 DNA: TGTGCCAGCAAGCAGGGTCCCGCTGAAGCTTTCTTT; CDR3 protein: CASKQGPAEAFF
D gene: TRBD1; CDR3 length: 15; J gene: TRBJ2-1; clone size: -; V gene: TRBV5-6; CDR3 DNA: TGTGCCAGCAGCCCGGGACAGGGGGTTTGGGATGAGCAGTTCTTC; CDR3 protein: CASSPGQGVWDEQFF
D gene: TRBD1; CDR3 length: 19; J gene: TRBJ1-4; clone size: -; V gene: TRBV10-3; CDR3 DNA: TGTGCCATCAGTGAATTAGCGGTCGGGACAGGGGGTTTTAATGAAAAACTGTTTTTT; CDR3 protein: CAISELAVGTGGFNEKLFF
D gene: -; CDR3 length: 14; J gene: TRBJ1-3; clone size: -; V gene: TRBV4-3; CDR3 DNA: TGCGCCAGCAGCCCCGAAGGCCTCGGGAACACCATATATTTT; CDR3 protein: CASSPEGLGNTIYF
D gene: -; CDR3 length: 12; J gene: TRBJ1-2; clone size: -; V gene: TRBV30; CDR3 DNA: TGTGCCTGGCACGGGGGGACCTATGGCTACACCTTC; CDR3 protein: CAWHGGTYGYTF
D gene: TRBD1; CDR3 length: 14; J gene: TRBJ1-1; clone size: -; V gene: TRBV20-1; CDR3 DNA: TGCAGTGCTAGAGTCCCCGGACAGGGCACTGAAGCTTTCTTT; CDR3 protein: CSARVPGQGTEAFF
D gene: -; CDR3 length: 12; J gene: TRBJ1-1; clone size: few; V gene: TRBV5-6; CDR3 DNA: TGTGCCAGCAGCTTGGGTGACACTGAAGCTTTCTTT; CDR3 protein: CASSLGDTEAFF
D gene: TRBD2; CDR3 length: 14; J gene: TRBJ2-1; clone size: -; V gene: TRBV7-2; CDR3 DNA: TGTGCCAGCAGCTGGACTAGCGGGGCATATGAGCAGTTCTTC; CDR3 protein: CASSWTSGAYEQFF
D gene: TRBD2; CDR3 length: 16; J gene: TRBJ2-7; clone size: -; V gene: TRBV6-5; CDR3 DNA: TGTGCCAGCAGTTACTCGGTCGGGAGGACTTCCTACGAGCAGTACTTC; CDR3 protein: CASSYSVGRTSYEQYF
D gene: -; CDR3 length: 16; J gene: TRBJ1-5; clone size: once; V gene: TRBV12-5; CDR3 DNA: TGTGCTAGTGGTTTGGCCGGGATCTATAGCAATCAGCCCCAGCATTTT; CDR3 protein: CASGLAGIYSNQPQHF
D gene: TRBD1; CDR3 length: 15; J gene: TRBJ2-4; clone size: -; V gene: TRBV7-6; CDR3 DNA: TGTGCCAGCAGTCGACTCCCGGGACAGACCAACATTCAGTACTTC; CDR3 protein: CASSRLPGQTNIQYF
D gene: -; CDR3 length: 11; J gene: TRBJ2-1; clone size: -; V gene: TRBV12-3/TRBV12-4; CDR3 DNA: TGTGCCAGCAGTCCTAGCGATGAGCAGTTCTTC; CDR3 protein: CASSPSDEQFF
D gene: -; CDR3 length: 14; J gene: TRBJ1-2; clone size: -; V gene: TRBV15; CDR3 DNA: TGTGCCACCAGCAGAGATGTGTGGTATAGGGGCTACACCTTC; CDR3 protein: CATSRDVWYRGYTF
D gene: -; CDR3 length: 17; J gene: TRBJ1-3; clone size: -; V gene: TRBV7-9; CDR3 DNA: TGTGCCACCAACCCCGAGCCAGCGCGTTACTCTGGAAACACCATATATTTT; CDR3 protein: CATNPEPARYSGNTIYF
D gene: TRBD1; CDR3 length: 18; J gene: TRBJ2-5; clone size: -; V gene: TRBV28; CDR3 DNA: TGTGCCAGCAGTTTAATAGGGCAGGGGGCTTCGGACGGGGAGACCCAGTACTTC; CDR3 protein: CASSLIGQGASDGETQYF
D gene: -; CDR3 length: 14; J gene: TRBJ1-4; clone size: -; V gene: TRBV25-1; CDR3 DNA: TGTGCCAGCAGTGCCCCCTGGGAAACCGAAAAACTGTTTTTT; CDR3 protein: CASSAPWETEKLFF